The 27 T cell receptor beta chains below all came from one sample that was sequenced in a study of immune heterogeneity within non-small cell lung tumors. Genomic DNA extracted from bulk tumor tissue served as template. A total of around 600 ng was used per sample. Each primary tumor yielded several biopsies, collected far apart from one another at surgery. The cohort was untreated, with newly diagnosed non-small cell lung cancer undergoing curative surgery. It was a multiplex PCR that amplified TCR beta CDR3, with 32 V and 13 J primers. TCRdb recomputed calls from the multiplex PCR reads with MiXCR, one row per CDR3 protein. Of approximately 3,200 distinct CDR3 sequences in the sample, 20% to 25% were seen once. The source material was lung tumor tissue. The receptors were sampled from a man aged 55-75 years with non-small cell lung cancer.

In this sample, this clonotype is medium-sized. CDR3 sequence (DNA): TGTGCCAGCACCCGGAGCGGAGATACGCAGTATTTT. Translation: CASTRSGDTQYF. The chain is built from TRBV2 and TRBJ2-3; possible D gene TRBD2, 5 bases. The CDR3 has 12 residues. Germline CDR1 and CDR2: SNHLY and FYNNEI. Between the trimmed V and J ends, which lost 7 bases and 5 bases, there was a span of 10 bases.

By share of the sample, this clonotype is medium-sized. As DNA, the CDR3 is TGTGCCAGCAGCTCCTCACAAGTCTACGAGCAGTACTTC. It is translated as CASSSSQVYEQYF. The chain employs TRBV11-2 and TRBJ2-7; D not certain. Trimming removed 4 bases at V and 3 bases at J, with 10 bases between. Germline CDR1 reads SGHAT; CDR2 reads FQNNGV. The CDR3 covers 13 residues.

Worth noting for this clonotype: A clone one base away is much larger, so this may be a read error. This chain connects TRBV20-1 to TRBJ2-5; D gene ambiguous. This CDR3 region has 11 residues. Germline CDR1 reads DFQATT; CDR2 reads SNEGSKA (reference sequence). V was shortened by 6 bases and J by 5 bases, with 10 bases between the two germline ends. The chain's CDR3 is CSAPLEETQYF. The CDR3 DNA reads TGCAGTGCCCCCCTGGAGGAGACCCAGTACTTC.

For this clonotype: A much larger clone sits a single nucleotide away, making a read error possible. The chain carries TRBV6-1 and TRBJ1-4; no definite D call. The CDR3 extends over 14 amino acids. Germline V lookup: CDR1 MNHNS, CDR2 SASEGT. V was cut by 7 bases and J by 3 bases, with 12 bases left in between. CDR3 in amino acids: CASTSGRSNEKLFF. The CDR3 DNA sequence: TGTGCCAGCACCAGCGGGCGATCTAATGAAAAACTGTTTTTT.

A word on this clonotype: This may be a read error, as it is one base from a much larger clone. The rearrangement uses TRBV5-5 and TRBJ1-1; no firm D call. This CDR3 is 12 amino acids long. In germline, CDR1 is SGHKS, CDR2 YYEKEE (reference sequence). CDR3 loop: CANSFENTEAFF. In DNA form, the CDR3 reads TGTGCCAACAGCTTCGAGAACACTGAAGCTTTCTTT. The full variable domain, with the rest looked up from reference TRBV5-5 and TRBJ1-1, is DAGVTQSPTHLIKTRGQQVTLRCSPISGHKSVSWYQQVLGQGPQFIFQYYEKEERGRGNFPDRFSARQFPNYSSELNVNALLLGDSALYLCANSFENTEAFFGQGTRLTVV.

This clonotype is classed as medium-sized. The chain combines TRBV7-9 with TRBJ2-7, with D tentatively TRBD2 (7 bases). The CDR3 has 17 amino acids. The germline V gene encodes CDR1 SEHNR and CDR2 FQNEAQ (reference sequence). V lost 5 bases to trimming and J lost 1 base, with 21 bases between them. The CDR3 spells CASSADSKTGLSYEQYF. CDR3 DNA: TGTGCCAGCAGCGCGGACAGTAAAACGGGACTATCCTACGAGCAGTACTTC. Full variable domain (outside the CDR3, taken from reference TRBV7-9 and TRBJ2-7): DTGVSQNPRHKITKRGQNVTFRCDPISEHNRLYWYRQTLGQGPEFLTYFQNEAQLEKSRLLSDRFSAERPKGSFSTLEIQRTEQGDSAMYLCASSADSKTGLSYEQYFGPGTRLTVT.

In its sample, this clonotype is medium-sized. This chain links TRBV19 with TRBJ2-3; 7 bases align to TRBD2. Germline assignment: CDR1 LNHDA and CDR2 SQIVND (reference sequence). The V segment lost 0 bases and the J segment 4 bases; nucleotides outside the gene matches: 7. The CDR3 length is 16 residues. The CDR3 nucleotides are TGTGCCAGTAGTATAGATCGTAGGACTAGTGCAGATACGCAGTATTTT. It yields the protein CASSIDRRTSADTQYF.

The CDR3 bases are TGTGCCAGCAGTTACCCCGTGGGGGTCGGTGATAGAAATCAGCCCCAGCATTTT. The encoded protein is CASSYPVGVGDRNQPQHF. The V gene is TRBV6-5, the J gene TRBJ1-5, with a possible D match to TRBD1 (5 bases). Germline CDR1 reads MNHEY; CDR2 reads SVGAGI. The V end lost 2 bases, the J end lost 4 bases, and 21 bases lay between the germline ends. The CDR3 runs 18 residues.

This clonotype was found a few times. This rearrangement joins TRBV5-1 to TRBJ2-6; 9 bases match TRBD1. V gave up 4 bases and J gave up 1 base; unmatched junction bases: 6. The CDR3 runs to 17 residues. The V gene's germline CDR1 is SGHRS and CDR2 YFSETQ. CDR3 loop: CASSTGTGSSGANVLTF. The CDR3 DNA sequence: TGCGCCAGCAGCACCGGGACAGGGTCGTCTGGGGCCAACGTCCTGACTTTC.

This clonotype is termed medium-sized (0.01 to 0.1%). The V call is TRBV18, the J call TRBJ1-4; no clear D. Trimming removed 2 bases from V and 8 bases from J, with 9 bases in between. Germline lookup yields CDR1 KGHSH and CDR2 LQKENI. The CDR3 is 13 residues long. CDR3 residues: CASSPEKEEKLFF. In nucleotides, the CDR3 is TGTGCCAGCTCACCAGAAAAGGAGGAAAAACTGTTTTTT.

Points on this clonotype: This sequence may be a read error, since a much larger clone differs from it by one base. The chain carries TRBV7-8 and TRBJ2-7; possibly TRBD1 or TRBD2 for D (5 bases each). Germline V gives CDR1 SGHVS, CDR2 FQNEAQ. This CDR3 has 14 amino acids. V was pared by 5 bases and J by 3 bases, with 14 bases between. The chain's CDR3 is CASSPRGESYEQYF. In nucleotides, the CDR3 is TGTGCCAGCAGCCCCCGAGGGGAGAGCTACGAGCAGTACTTC.

This clonotype came up a few times. The chain has TRBV28 and TRBJ2-1; possibly TRBD2 for D (5 bases). The CDR3 length is 15 residues. Deletions cut 3 bases from V and 6 bases from J, with 15 bases between. Germline CDR1 MDHEN, CDR2 SYDVKM. The CDR3 bases are TGTGCCAGCAGTTTCGGACTGTATCTCGGCAATGAGCAGTTCTTC. Amino acids: CASSFGLYLGNEQFF.

This clonotype is labeled as medium-sized (0.01 to 0.1%). The V and J genes are TRBV12-3 or TRBV12-4 and TRBJ2-1; maybe TRBD2 (5 bases). This CDR3 has 14 amino acids. V lost 7 bases to trimming and J lost 0 bases, with 10 bases between them. CDR3 protein: CASTERSSYNEQFF. In DNA, the CDR3 is TGTGCCAGCACTGAGCGGAGCTCCTACAATGAGCAGTTCTTC.

Comment on this clonotype: Since a much larger clone is just one base distant, this may be a read error. The CDR3 bases are TGTGCCAGCAGCTTGTTTGCCCAGCGCTACGAGCAGTACTTC. Its protein is CASSLFAQRYEQYF. V usage is TRBV5-5 and J usage is TRBJ2-7; D gene uncertain. V was pared by 1 base and J by 3 bases, with 11 bases between. Looked up from germline, CDR1 is SGHKS and CDR2 is YYEKEE (reference sequence). The CDR3 length is 14 residues.

Concerning this clonotype: Possible read error: a much larger clone is one base away. This chain links TRBV7-8 with TRBJ1-5; D is unresolved. Germline CDR1 SGHVS, CDR2 FQNEAQ. This CDR3 spans 14 amino acids. DNA for the CDR3: TGTGCCAGCAGCCTCGGGAGTAGTTTCCAGCCCCACCATTTT. It specifies CASSLGSSFQPHHF.

By its share, this clonotype is medium-sized. The chain employs TRBV7-9 and TRBJ2-7; a weak D match, TRBD1 (6 bases). Per the germline V gene, CDR1 is SEHNR and CDR2 is FQNEAQ (reference sequence). CDR3 length equals 16 residues. The ends were cut back, 6 bases at V and 2 bases at J, with 20 bases in the middle. The CDR3 protein is CASSALPGQGTYEQYF. The CDR3 DNA is TGTGCCAGCAGTGCTCTCCCGGGACAAGGGACCTACGAGCAGTACTTC.

With regard to this clonotype: With a much larger clone just one base away, this may be a read error. The V and J genes are TRBV15 and TRBJ2-5; D might be TRBD1 (6 bases). The CDR3 spans 13 residues. CDR1 is LNHNV, CDR2 YYDKDF, per germline (reference sequence). CDR3 in amino acids: CATSRGAWETEYF. The CDR3 DNA reads TGTGCCACCAGCAGGGGGGCCTGGGAGACCGAGTACTTC. Full variable domain (rest looked up from reference TRBV15 and TRBJ2-5): DAMVIQNPRYQVTQFGKPVTLSCSQTLNHNVMYWYQQKSSQAPKLLFHYYDKDFNNEADTPDNFQSRRPNTSFCFLDIRSPGLGDTAMYLCATSRGAWETEYFGPGTRLLVL.

This clonotype counts as medium-sized. The rearrangement joins TRBV12-3 or TRBV12-4 to TRBJ1-1; possible D gene TRBD1, 6 bases. The CDR3 length is 14 residues. V was clipped by 5 bases and J by 9 bases, with 19 bases between them. CDR3 amino acids: CASSHGRGNNKAFF. In DNA form, the CDR3 reads TGTGCCAGCAGTCACGGTAGGGGGAATAATAAAGCTTTCTTT.

For this clonotype: Lacking the conserved final phenylalanine or tryptophan, this CDR3 likely reflects a read error. V is TRBV6-1 and J is TRBJ1-1; D ambiguous. Germline CDR1 MNHNS, CDR2 SASEGT. The CDR3 is 13 amino acids. The V gene lost 5 bases and the J gene lost 7 bases, with 14 bases spanning the gap. CDR3 protein: CASSQTRIDEAFL. In DNA, the CDR3 is TGTGCCAGCAGTCAAACACGGATCGATGAAGCTTTCCTT.

This clonotype was counted a single time. A read error may be the cause here, since a much bigger clone is one base away. J is TRBJ2-7 and V is TRBV7-2, with 7 bases identical to TRBD2. The ends lost 7 bases at V and 3 bases at J; junction bases unmatched: 3. Germline V CDR1 and CDR2: SGHTA, FQGNSA. The CDR3 totals 12 residues. The CDR3 loop is CASIGDYYEQYF. For the CDR3, the DNA is TGTGCCAGCATCGGGGACTACTACGAGCAGTACTTC.

As concerns this clonotype: A much larger clone is a single base away; this may be a read error. The chain recombines TRBV6-2 or TRBV6-3 with TRBJ2-7; D perhaps matches TRBD2 (5 bases). In germline, CDR1 is MNHEY, CDR2 SVGEGT. The CDR3 is made up of 13 amino acids. Trimming shortened V by 5 bases and J by 7 bases, and 15 bases separated the two germline ends. The CDR3, as DNA: TGTGCCAGCAGTAAGGACTGGCCTAGGGAGCAGTACTTC. Translating it yields CASSKDWPREQYF.

On this clonotype: Being one base from a much bigger clone, this may be a read error. J is TRBJ2-7 and V is TRBV7-2, with 14 bases fitting TRBD2. This CDR3 contains 17 residues. The germline V gene has CDR1 SGHTA and CDR2 FQGNSA. CDR3 protein: CVSSFPTSGRATYEQYF. CDR3 in DNA: TGTGTCAGCAGCTTTCCGACTAGCGGGAGGGCCACCTACGAGCAGTACTTC.

There are a few counts of this clonotype. CDR3 nucleotides: TGTGCCAGCAGCTCCCTGACCCGTCATAGCACAGATACGCAGTATTTT. Translated: CASSSLTRHSTDTQYF. V and J are TRBV5-6 and TRBJ2-3; no clear D gene. The V gene's germline CDR1 is SGHDT and CDR2 YYEEEE. The V end lost 3 bases, the J end lost 0 bases, and 14 bases lay between the germline ends. The CDR3 has 16 amino acids.

On this clonotype itself: Possible read error: a much larger clone is one base away. The rearrangement joins TRBV2 to TRBJ2-1; D is perhaps TRBD2 (5 bases). Gene TRBJ2-7 matches the end of the DNA better, so the J call may be wrong. Per germline, CDR1 SNHLY and CDR2 FYNNEI. The CDR3 consists of 13 residues. The DNA of the CDR3 is TGTGCCAGCACCGGGGATAACAACAATGAGCAGTACTTC. It codes for CASTGDNNNEQYF.

As regards this clonotype: A much larger clone sits a single nucleotide away, making a read error possible. V and J are TRBV6-9 and TRBJ2-5; 11 bases map to TRBD2. V shed 3 bases, J shed 8 bases, and the junction held 8 bases outside the gene matches. This CDR3 contains 15 residues. The germline CDR1 and CDR2 sequences are MNHGY and SVAAGI. The CDR3 spells CASSYTSGSPDTQYF. The CDR3 bases are TGTGCCAGCAGTTACACTAGCGGGAGTCCGGATACCCAGTACTTC.

The V gene is TRBV5-8, the J gene TRBJ1-5; D unclear. V was cut by 2 bases and J by 0 bases, with 9 bases left in between. Germline assignment: CDR1 SGHTS and CDR2 YDEGEE. This CDR3 has 15 amino acids. CDR3 in DNA: TGTGCCAGCAGCTTTGAGTTTTATAGCAATCAGCCCCAGCATTTT. It translates to CASSFEFYSNQPQHF.

This clonotype appeared a single time. A read error may be the cause here, since a much bigger clone is one base away. The V and J genes are TRBV2 and TRBJ2-5; 9 bases align to TRBD2. The CDR3 has 17 residues. The germline V gene encodes CDR1 SNHLY and CDR2 FYNNEI. This CDR3 reads CASRLGLASRGSETPYF. The CDR3 DNA is TGTGCCAGCAGACTCGGACTAGCGTCAAGGGGCTCGGAGACCCCGTACTTC.